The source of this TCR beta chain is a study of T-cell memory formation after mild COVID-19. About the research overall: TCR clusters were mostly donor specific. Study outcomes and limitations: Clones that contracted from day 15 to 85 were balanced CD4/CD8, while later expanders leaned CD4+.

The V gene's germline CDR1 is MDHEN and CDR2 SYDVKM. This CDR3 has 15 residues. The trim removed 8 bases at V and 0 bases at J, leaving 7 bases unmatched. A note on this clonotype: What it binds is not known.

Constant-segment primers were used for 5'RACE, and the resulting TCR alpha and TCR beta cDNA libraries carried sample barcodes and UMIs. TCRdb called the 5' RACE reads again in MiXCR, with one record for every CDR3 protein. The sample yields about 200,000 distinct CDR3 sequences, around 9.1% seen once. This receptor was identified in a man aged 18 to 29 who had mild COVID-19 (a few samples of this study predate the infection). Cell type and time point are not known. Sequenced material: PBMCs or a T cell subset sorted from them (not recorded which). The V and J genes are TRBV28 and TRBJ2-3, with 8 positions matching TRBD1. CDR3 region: CASLPGQASTDTQYF. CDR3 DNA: TGTGCCAGCTTACCGGGACAGGCTAGCACAGATACGCAGTATTTT.